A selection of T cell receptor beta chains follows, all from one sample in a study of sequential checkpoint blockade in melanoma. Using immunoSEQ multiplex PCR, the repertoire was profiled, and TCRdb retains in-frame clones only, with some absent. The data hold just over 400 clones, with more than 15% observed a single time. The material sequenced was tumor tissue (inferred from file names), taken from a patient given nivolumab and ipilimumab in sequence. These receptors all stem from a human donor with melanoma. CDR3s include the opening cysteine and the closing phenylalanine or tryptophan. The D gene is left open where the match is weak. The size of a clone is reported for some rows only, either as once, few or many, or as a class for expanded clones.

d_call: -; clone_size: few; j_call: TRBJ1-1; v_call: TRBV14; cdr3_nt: TGTGCCAGCAGCCAAGCGGGGGCAAGGGGTGAAGCTTTCTTT; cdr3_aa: CASSQAGARGEAFF
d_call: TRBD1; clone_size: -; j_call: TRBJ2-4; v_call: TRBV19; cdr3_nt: TGTGCCAGTAGTTCGGACAGGATTGGGGCCAAAAACATTCAGTACTTC; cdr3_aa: CASSSDRIGAKNIQYF
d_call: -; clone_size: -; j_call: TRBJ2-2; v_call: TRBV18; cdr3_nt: TGTGCCAGCTCAGCATCCCCCCCGACAGGGACTACCGGGGAGCTGTTTTTT; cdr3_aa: CASSASPPTGTTGELFF
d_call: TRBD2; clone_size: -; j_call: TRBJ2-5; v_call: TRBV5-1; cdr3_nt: TGCGCCAGCAGCTTGAAAACTAGCGGGGGGTACCAAGAGACCCAGTACTTC; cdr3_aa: CASSLKTSGGYQETQYF
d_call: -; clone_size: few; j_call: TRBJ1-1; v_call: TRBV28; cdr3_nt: TGTGCCAGCAGCCAACCTGCCGGGGGAGACACTGAAGCTTTCTTT; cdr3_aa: CASSQPAGGDTEAFF
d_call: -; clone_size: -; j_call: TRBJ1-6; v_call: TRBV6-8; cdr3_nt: TGTGCCAGCCGCGGGCCAGGCTATAATTCACCCCTCCACTTT; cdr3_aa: CASRGPGYNSPLHF
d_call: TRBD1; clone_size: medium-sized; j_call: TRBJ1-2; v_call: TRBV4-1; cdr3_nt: TGCGCCAGCAGCCAAGATCGGGGGACAGGGGCCATCGCCTATGGCTACACCTTC; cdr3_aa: CASSQDRGTGAIAYGYTF
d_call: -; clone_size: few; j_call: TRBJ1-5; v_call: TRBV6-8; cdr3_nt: TGTGCCATCAGGGCAAAAGAGGATCAGCCCCAGCATTTT; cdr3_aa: CAIRAKEDQPQHF
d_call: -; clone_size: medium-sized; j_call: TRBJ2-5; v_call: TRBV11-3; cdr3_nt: TGTGCCAGCAGCTTAGATCTCAGGGGCGGTGGAGAGACCCAGTACTTC; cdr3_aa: CASSLDLRGGGETQYF
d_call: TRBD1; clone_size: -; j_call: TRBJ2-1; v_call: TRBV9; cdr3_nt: TGTGCCAGCAGCGCTAGGACAGGGGGCAATGAGCAGTTCTTC; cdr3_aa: CASSARTGGNEQFF
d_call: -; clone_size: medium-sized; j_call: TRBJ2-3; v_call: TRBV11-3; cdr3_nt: TGTGCCAGCAGCTTGGCCGGGACAATCAGCACAGATACGCAGTATTTT; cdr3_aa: CASSLAGTISTDTQYF
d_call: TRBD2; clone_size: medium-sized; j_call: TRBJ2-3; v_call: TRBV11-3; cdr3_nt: TGTGCCAGCAGCATATGGAGGGAAGCGGGAGGGGTTTCCGATACGCAGTATTTT; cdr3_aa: CASSIWREAGGVSDTQYF
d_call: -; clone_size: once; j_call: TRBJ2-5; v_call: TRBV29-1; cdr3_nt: TGCAGCGTTGAGGCCGTAGGGGGATTCCAAGAGACCCAGTACTTC; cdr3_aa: CSVEAVGGFQETQYF
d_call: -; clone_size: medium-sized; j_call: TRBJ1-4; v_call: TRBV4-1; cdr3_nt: TGCGCCAGCAGCCAAGATGGAGGGCGCCTGAATAATGAAAAACTGTTTTTT; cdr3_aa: CASSQDGGRLNNEKLFF
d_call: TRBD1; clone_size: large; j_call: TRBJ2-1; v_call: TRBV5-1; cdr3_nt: TGCGCCAGCAGCTTGGGGGGACAGGGTTTCAGAGAGCAGTTCTTC; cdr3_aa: CASSLGGQGFREQFF
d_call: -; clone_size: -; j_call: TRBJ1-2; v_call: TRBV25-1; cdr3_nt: TGTGCCAGCAGTGAAGAGGGGATTAACTATGGCTACACCTTC; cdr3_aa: CASSEEGINYGYTF
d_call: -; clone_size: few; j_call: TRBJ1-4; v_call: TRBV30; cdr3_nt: TGTGCCTGGAGCGGGGGGAAGGGGTCTGGTGAAAAACTGTTTTTT; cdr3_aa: CAWSGGKGSGEKLFF
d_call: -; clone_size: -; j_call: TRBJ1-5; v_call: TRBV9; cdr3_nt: TGTGCCAGCAGCGTAGGGTGGGAAAGCAATCAGCCCCAGCATTTT; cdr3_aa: CASSVGWESNQPQHF
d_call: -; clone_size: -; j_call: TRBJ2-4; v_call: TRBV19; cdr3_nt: TGTGCCAGTAGTACATCATATCAAGCGAAAAACATTCAGTACTTC; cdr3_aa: CASSTSYQAKNIQYF
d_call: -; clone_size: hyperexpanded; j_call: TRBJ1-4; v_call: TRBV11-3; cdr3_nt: TGTGCCAGCAGCTTAGACGAGGACATAATCCAGGAAAAACTGTTTTTT; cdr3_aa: CASSLDEDIIQEKLFF
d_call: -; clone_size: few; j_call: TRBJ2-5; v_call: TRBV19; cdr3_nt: TGTGCCAGTAGTATTTCACTAAAAGAGACCCAGTACTTC; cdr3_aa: CASSISLKETQYF
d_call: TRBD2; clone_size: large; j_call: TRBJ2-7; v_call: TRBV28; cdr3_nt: TGTGCCAGCAGTTTATACTCTAGCGGGCACTACGAGCAGTACTTC; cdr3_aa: CASSLYSSGHYEQYF
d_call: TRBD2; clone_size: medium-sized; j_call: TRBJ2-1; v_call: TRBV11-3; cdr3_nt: TGTGCCAGCACCCCCCCAGCGGGGGGGTACAATGAGCAGTTCTTC; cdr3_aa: CASTPPAGGYNEQFF
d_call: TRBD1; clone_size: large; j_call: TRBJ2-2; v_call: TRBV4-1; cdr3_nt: TGCGCCAGCCACGACAGGGGGAACACCGGGGAGCTGTTTTTT; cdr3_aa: CASHDRGNTGELFF
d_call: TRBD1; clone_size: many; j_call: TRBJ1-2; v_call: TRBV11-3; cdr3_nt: TGTGCCAGCAGCCCTACTACAGGGGGCTATGGCTACACCTTC; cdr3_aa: CASSPTTGGYGYTF
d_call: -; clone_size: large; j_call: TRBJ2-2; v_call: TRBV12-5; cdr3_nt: TGTGCCAGCTCTCTGCGGAGGACCGGGGAGCTGTTTTTT; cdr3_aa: CASSLRRTGELFF
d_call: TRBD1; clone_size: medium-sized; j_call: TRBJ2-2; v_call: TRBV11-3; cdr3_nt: TGTGCCAGCAGCCCTAAAATACAGGGGGCGGGTTTGACCGGGGAGCTGTTTTTT; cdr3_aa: CASSPKIQGAGLTGELFF
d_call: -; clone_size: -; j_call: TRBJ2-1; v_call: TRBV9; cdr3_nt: TGTGCCAGCAGCGTAGGGGGGCGCCTAGGTGAGCAGTTCTTC; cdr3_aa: CASSVGGRLGEQFF
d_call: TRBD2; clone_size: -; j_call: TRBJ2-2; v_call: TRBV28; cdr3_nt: TGTGCCAGCAGTTTTGGTCTAGCGGGCACCGGGGAGCTGTTTTTT; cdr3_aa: CASSFGLAGTGELFF
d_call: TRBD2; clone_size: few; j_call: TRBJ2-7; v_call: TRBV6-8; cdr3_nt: TGTGCCAGCAGACTAGCGGGAGGCTACGAGCAGTACTTC; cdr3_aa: CASRLAGGYEQYF
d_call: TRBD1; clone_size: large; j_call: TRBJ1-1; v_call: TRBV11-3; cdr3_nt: TGTGCCAGCAGCGAGGGGCCTCCGGAGGGGGCCACTGAAGCTTTCTTT; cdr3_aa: CASSEGPPEGATEAFF
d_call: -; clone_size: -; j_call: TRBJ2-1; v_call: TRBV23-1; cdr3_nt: TGCGCCAGCAGTCAATCGGGCGGGTTCCCAGTTGCTACTGAGCAGTTCTTC; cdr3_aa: CASSQSGGFPVATEQFF
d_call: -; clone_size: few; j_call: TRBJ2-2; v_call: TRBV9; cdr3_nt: TGTGCCAGCAGCGTAGAACAGCACACCGGGGAGCTGTTTTTT; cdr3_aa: CASSVEQHTGELFF
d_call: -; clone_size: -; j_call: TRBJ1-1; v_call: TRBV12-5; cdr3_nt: TGTGCCAGCGGGAAGCTCCCAACTGTTTTCTTT; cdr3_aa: CASGKLPTVFF